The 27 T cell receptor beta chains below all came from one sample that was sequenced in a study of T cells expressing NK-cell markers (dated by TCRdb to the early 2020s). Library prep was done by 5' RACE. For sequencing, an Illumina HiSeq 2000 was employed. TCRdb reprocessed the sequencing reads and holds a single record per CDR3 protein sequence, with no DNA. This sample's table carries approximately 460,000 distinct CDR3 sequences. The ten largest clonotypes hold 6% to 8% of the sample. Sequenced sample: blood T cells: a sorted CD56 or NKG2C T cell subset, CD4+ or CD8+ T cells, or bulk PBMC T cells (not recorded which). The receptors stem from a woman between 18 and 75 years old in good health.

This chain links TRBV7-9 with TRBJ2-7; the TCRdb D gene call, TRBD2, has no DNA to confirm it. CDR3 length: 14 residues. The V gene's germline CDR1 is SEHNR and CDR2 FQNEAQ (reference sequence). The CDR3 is CASSPGPDSYEQYF.

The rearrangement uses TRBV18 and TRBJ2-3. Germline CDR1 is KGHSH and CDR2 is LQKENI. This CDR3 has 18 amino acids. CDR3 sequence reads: CASSPEAWLPSVTDTQYF.

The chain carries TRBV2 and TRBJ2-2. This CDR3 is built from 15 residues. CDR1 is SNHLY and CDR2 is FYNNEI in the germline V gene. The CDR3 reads CASSELRANTGELFF.

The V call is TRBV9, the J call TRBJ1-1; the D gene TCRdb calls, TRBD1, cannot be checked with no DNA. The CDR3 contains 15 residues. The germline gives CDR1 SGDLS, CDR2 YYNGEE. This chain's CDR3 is CASSNSQGENTEAFF.

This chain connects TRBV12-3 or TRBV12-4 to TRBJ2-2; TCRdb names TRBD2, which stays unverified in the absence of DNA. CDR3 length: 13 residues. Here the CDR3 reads CATRDYLTGELFF.

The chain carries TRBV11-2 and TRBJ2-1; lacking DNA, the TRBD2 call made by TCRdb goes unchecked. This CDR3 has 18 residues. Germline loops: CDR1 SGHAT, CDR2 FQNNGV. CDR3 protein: CASSFRVGAGGSYNEQFF. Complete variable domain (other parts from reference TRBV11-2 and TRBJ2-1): EAGVAQSPRYKIIEKRQSVAFWCNPISGHATLYWYQQILGQGPKLLIQFQNNGVVDDSQLPKDRFSAERLKGVDSTLKIQPAKLEDSAVYLCASSFRVGAGGSYNEQFFGPGTRLTVL.

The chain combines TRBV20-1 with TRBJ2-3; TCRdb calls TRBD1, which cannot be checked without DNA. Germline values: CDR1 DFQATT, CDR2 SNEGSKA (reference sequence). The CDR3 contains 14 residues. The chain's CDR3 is CSASPGTSTDTQYF.

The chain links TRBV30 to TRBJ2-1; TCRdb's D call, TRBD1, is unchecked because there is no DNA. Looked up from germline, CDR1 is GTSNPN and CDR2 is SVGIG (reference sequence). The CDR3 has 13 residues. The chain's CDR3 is CAWKGDHHNEQSF.

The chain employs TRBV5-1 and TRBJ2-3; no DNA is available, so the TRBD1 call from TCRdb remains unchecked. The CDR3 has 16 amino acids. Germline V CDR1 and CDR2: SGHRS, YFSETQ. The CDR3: CASSFAPLQPTDTQYF.

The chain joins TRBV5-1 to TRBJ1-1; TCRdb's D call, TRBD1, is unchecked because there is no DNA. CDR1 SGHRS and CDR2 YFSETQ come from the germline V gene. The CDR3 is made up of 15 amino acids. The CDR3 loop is CASTLIGAGGTEAFF.

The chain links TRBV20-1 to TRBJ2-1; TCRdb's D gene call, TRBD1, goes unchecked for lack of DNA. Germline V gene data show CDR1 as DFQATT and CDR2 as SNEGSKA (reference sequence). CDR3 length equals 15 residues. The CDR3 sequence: CSAVRQVRSYNEQFF.

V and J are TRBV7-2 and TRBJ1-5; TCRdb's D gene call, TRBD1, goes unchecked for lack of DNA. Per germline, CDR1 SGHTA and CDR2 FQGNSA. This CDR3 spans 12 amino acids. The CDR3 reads CASTPLGQPQHF. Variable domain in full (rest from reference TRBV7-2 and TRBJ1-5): GAGVSQSPSNKVTEKGKDVELRCDPISGHTALYWYRQSLGQGLEFLIYFQGNSAPDKSGLPSDRFSAERTGGSVSTLTIQRTQQEDSAVYLCASTPLGQPQHFGDGTRLSIL.

This chain's CDR3 is CSADKGTGEYQPQHF. The chain has TRBV20-1 and TRBJ1-5; TCRdb's assignment of TRBD1 cannot be checked, as there is no DNA. The CDR3 is 15 amino acids. CDR1 and CDR2 from the germline V gene are DFQATT and SNEGSKA (reference sequence).

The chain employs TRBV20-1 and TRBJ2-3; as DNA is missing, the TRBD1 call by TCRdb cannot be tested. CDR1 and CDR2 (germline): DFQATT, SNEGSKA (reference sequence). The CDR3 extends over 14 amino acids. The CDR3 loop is CSGVAGARDDTQYF.

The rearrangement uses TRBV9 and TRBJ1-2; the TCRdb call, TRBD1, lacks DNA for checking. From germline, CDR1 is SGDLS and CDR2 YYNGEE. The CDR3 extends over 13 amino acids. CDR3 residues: CASSVSGARGYTF.

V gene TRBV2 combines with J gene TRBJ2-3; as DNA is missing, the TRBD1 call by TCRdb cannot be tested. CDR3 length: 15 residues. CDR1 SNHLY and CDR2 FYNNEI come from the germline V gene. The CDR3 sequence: CASRPGQLSTDTQYF.

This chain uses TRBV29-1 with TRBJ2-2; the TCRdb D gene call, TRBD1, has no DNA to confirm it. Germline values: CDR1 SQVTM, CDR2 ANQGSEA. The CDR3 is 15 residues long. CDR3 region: CSVEEGDRSTGELFF.

The CDR3 is CASSYKYSNQPQHF. The chain carries TRBV6-2 or TRBV6-3 and TRBJ1-5. The length of the CDR3 is 14 residues. Germline loops: CDR1 MNHEY, CDR2 SVGEGT.

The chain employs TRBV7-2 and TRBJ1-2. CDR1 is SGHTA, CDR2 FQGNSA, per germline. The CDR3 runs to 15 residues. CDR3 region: CASSSGLTLNYGYTF.

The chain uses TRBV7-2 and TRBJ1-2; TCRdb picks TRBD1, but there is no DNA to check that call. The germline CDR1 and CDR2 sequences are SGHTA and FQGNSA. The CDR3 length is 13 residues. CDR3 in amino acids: CASSFDRGNGYTF.

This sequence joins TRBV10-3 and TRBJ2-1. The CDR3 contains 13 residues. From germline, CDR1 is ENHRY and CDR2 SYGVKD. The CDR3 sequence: CAISEEMYNEQFF.

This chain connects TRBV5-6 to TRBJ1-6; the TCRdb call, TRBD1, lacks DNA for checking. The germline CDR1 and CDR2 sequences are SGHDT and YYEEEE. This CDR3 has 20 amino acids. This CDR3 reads CASSLYSRGQGGTYNSPLHF.

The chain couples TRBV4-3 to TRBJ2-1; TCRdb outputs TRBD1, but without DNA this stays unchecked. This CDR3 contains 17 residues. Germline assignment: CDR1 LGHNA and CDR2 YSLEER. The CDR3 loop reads CASSQDRVSSRRNEQFF.

This CDR3 is CSASPPRTGTYEQYF. This sequence joins TRBV20-1 and TRBJ2-7; TCRdb outputs TRBD1, but without DNA this stays unchecked. This CDR3 spans 15 amino acids. The V gene's germline CDR1 is DFQATT and CDR2 SNEGSKA (reference sequence).

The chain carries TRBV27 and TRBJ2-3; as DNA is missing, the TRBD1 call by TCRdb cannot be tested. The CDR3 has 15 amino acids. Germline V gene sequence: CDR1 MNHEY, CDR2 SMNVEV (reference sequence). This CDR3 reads CASSLSSGALDTQYF.

The CDR3 here is CASSQDAAPGVEKLFF. The rearrangement joins TRBV4-3 to TRBJ1-4; TCRdb's assignment of TRBD1 cannot be checked, as there is no DNA. CDR1 and CDR2 from the germline V gene are LGHNA and YSLEER. The CDR3 covers 16 residues.

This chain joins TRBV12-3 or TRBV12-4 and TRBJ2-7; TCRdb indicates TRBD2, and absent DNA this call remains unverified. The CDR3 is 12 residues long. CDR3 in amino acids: CASASGLYEQYF.